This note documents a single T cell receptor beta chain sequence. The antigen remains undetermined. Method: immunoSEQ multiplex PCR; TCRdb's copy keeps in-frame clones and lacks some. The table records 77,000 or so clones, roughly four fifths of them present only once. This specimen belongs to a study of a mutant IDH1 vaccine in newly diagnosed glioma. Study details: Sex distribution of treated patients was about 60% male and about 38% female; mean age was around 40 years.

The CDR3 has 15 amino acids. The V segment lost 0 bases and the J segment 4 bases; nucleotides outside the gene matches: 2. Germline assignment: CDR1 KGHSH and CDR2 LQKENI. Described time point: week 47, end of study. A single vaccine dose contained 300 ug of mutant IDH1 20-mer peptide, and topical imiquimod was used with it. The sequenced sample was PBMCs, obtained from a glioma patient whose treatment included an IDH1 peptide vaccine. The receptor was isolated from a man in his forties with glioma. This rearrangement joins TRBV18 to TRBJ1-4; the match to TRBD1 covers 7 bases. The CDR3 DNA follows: TGTGCCAGCTCACCACCGAACAGGGGTAATGAAAAACTGTTTTTT. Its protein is CASSPPNRGNEKLFF.